Following are 26 T cell receptor beta chains from one sample sequenced in a study of T cell repertoires in cytomegalovirus infection. TCRdb reanalysed the reads using MiXCR and keeps one entry per CDR3 protein. The data hold around 230,000 distinct CDR3 sequences, with 6% to 8% observed a single time. Sequencing was performed on PBMCs. Receptors were obtained from a human donor in good health (CMV status not recorded). Some clones in this sample may be carry-over from other donors' samples.

Comment on this clonotype: A much larger clone differs from this one at a single base, so this may be a read error. V gene TRBV20-1 combines with J gene TRBJ1-1; possibly TRBD1 for D (5 bases). CDR3 size: 14 residues. Looked up from germline, CDR1 is DFQATT and CDR2 is SNEGSKA (reference sequence). CDR3 sequence reads: CRASSLTGNTEAFF. CDR3 DNA sequence: TGCAGAGCTAGCAGCCTTACAGGGAACACTGAAGCTTTCTTT.

This clonotype was counted many times. The chain combines TRBV15 with TRBJ1-1; D is undetermined. The CDR3 length is 15 residues. The germline V and J ends were trimmed by 0 bases and 0 bases, with 8 bases remaining between them. Germline V gene lookup returns CDR1 LNHNV and CDR2 YYDKDF (reference sequence). This CDR3 is CATSRDLNMNTEAFF. The CDR3 DNA reads as TGTGCCACCAGCAGAGATTTGAACATGAACACTGAAGCTTTCTTT.

This clonotype was observed many times. The chain has TRBV19 and TRBJ2-7; D gene unclear. This CDR3 is 14 amino acids long. Deletions cut 1 base from V and 2 bases from J, with 9 bases between. The germline V gene encodes CDR1 LNHDA and CDR2 SQIVND (reference sequence). CDR3 in DNA: TGTGCCAGTAGTATAGGCTTGGATACCTACGAGCAGTACTTC. This translates into CASSIGLDTYEQYF.

This clonotype was detected many times. This chain uses TRBV4-1 with TRBJ2-1, with a weak D call TRBD1 (6 bases). The CDR3 totals 14 residues. Germline V lookup: CDR1 MGHRA, CDR2 YSYEKL. Trimming removed 1 base from V and 7 bases from J, with 11 bases in between. The CDR3 protein is CASSQVQGWNEQFF. The CDR3, as DNA: TGCGCCAGCAGCCAAGTGCAGGGGTGGAATGAGCAGTTCTTC.

This clonotype appeared many times. V is TRBV27 and J is TRBJ1-1; perhaps TRBD1 as D (5 bases). This CDR3 is built from 15 residues. V was pared by 5 bases and J by 3 bases, with 16 bases between. CDR1 MNHEY and CDR2 SMNVEV come from the germline V gene (reference sequence). The CDR3 reads CASSPSWGRDTEAFF. The CDR3 nucleotides are TGTGCCAGCAGTCCCTCGTGGGGGAGGGACACTGAAGCTTTCTTT.

This clonotype has ten or more counts. The chain couples TRBV19 to TRBJ2-2, with D tentatively TRBD1 (6 bases). The ends were cut back, 6 bases at V and 3 bases at J, with 17 bases in the middle. This CDR3 region has 16 residues. Germline CDR1 reads LNHDA; CDR2 reads SQIVND (reference sequence). CDR3 in amino acids: CASRQDSLEHTGELFF. In nucleotides, the CDR3 is TGTGCCAGTAGGCAGGACAGCCTCGAACACACCGGGGAGCTGTTTTTT.

This clonotype was observed a handful of times. This chain joins TRBV6-8 and TRBJ2-4; D unclear. The CDR3 is 15 amino acids. V was clipped by 2 bases and J by 2 bases, with 10 bases between them. CDR1 and CDR2 from the germline V gene are MNHGY and SAAAGT. The chain's CDR3 is CASSYVGGSKNIQYF. The CDR3 DNA reads TGTGCCAGCAGTTACGTGGGCGGATCCAAAAACATTCAGTACTTC.

This clonotype was found many times. This chain links TRBV7-2 with TRBJ2-1; 12 bases are a match to TRBD2. V was clipped by 1 base and J by 5 bases; unmatched bases: 3. The CDR3 is 16 amino acids. Germline V lookup: CDR1 SGHTA, CDR2 FQGNSA. The DNA for the CDR3 is TGTGCCAGCAGCTTAGAGGGACTAGCGGGTAACAATGAGCAGTTCTTC. Translated, it gives CASSLEGLAGNNEQFF.

This clonotype was seen many times. The chain joins TRBV6-2 or TRBV6-3 to TRBJ1-2; D is undetermined. The CDR3 contains 15 residues. V gave up 6 bases and J gave up 5 bases, with 19 bases separating them. CDR1 MNHEY and CDR2 SVGEGT come from the germline V gene. CDR3 protein: CASRGSPRDLYGYTF. In nucleotides, the CDR3 is TGTGCCAGCAGGGGGTCCCCTCGGGATTTGTATGGCTACACCTTC.

This clonotype was seen at least ten times. The chain is built from TRBV19 and TRBJ1-1, with D perhaps matching TRBD1 (5 bases). The CDR3 consists of 15 residues. From germline, CDR1 is LNHDA and CDR2 SQIVND (reference sequence). V lost 5 bases to trimming and J lost 4 bases, with 17 bases between them. CDR3 DNA: TGTGCCAGTAGTGCACGACGACAGTATTCCACTGAAGCTTTCTTT. This encodes CASSARRQYSTEAFF.

There are many counts of this clonotype. This sequence joins TRBV28 and TRBJ2-7; a weak D match, TRBD2 (5 bases). This CDR3 is 14 amino acids long. V dropped 5 bases and J dropped 4 bases, with 15 bases sitting between them. Germline V gene data show CDR1 as MDHEN and CDR2 as SYDVKM. CDR3 coding DNA: TGTGCCAGCAGTCGAGGTGTACGGGGTTACGAGCAGTACTTC. As protein: CASSRGVRGYEQYF.

The sample holds many counts of this clonotype. The V call is TRBV7-2, the J call TRBJ2-5, with 13 positions matching TRBD2. CDR3 length: 17 residues. J was trimmed by 5 bases and V by 3 bases; bases with no gene match: 9. Germline CDR1 SGHTA, CDR2 FQGNSA. In DNA form, the CDR3 reads TGTGCCAGCAGCTTCCCCCGCGGGACTAGCGGGGATGAGACCCAGTACTTC. It encodes CASSFPRGTSGDETQYF. Looking up the rest from reference TRBV7-2 and TRBJ2-5 gives the full variable domain: GAGVSQSPSNKVTEKGKDVELRCDPISGHTALYWYRQSLGQGLEFLIYFQGNSAPDKSGLPSDRFSAERTGGSVSTLTIQRTQQEDSAVYLCASSFPRGTSGDETQYFGPGTRLLVL.

This clonotype appeared many times. The chain combines TRBV6-5 with TRBJ2-3; 10 nucleotides match TRBD2. J was trimmed by 5 bases and V by 4 bases; bases with no gene match: 6. CDR1 and CDR2 from the germline V gene are MNHEY and SVGAGI. The length of the CDR3 is 15 residues. This chain's CDR3 is CASSFSGGAGDTQYF. DNA of the CDR3: TGTGCCAGCAGTTTCAGCGGGGGGGCCGGAGATACGCAGTATTTT.

This clonotype was detected ten times or more. This rearrangement joins TRBV28 to TRBJ1-1; no clear D gene. CDR1 MDHEN and CDR2 SYDVKM come from the germline V gene. This CDR3 is built from 12 residues. With 8 bases removed from V and 11 bases from J, the gap between germline ends came to 18 bases. The chain's CDR3 is CASHPTPFGAFF. In nucleotides, the CDR3 is TGTGCCAGCCACCCAACCCCTTTTGGTGCTTTCTTT.

This clonotype was picked up many times. V usage is TRBV29-1 and J usage is TRBJ1-5; 9 bases fit TRBD1. The V gene's germline CDR1 is SQVTM and CDR2 ANQGSEA. The V and J ends lost 6 bases and 5 bases, in that order; junction bases with no gene match: 5. CDR3 length: 13 amino acids. CDR3 nucleotide sequence: TGCAGCGTAGCACAGGGGGCGCATCAGCCCCAGCATTTT. It yields the protein CSVAQGAHQPQHF.

This clonotype was recorded a few times. The chain recombines TRBV6-6 with TRBJ1-1, with D possibly TRBD1 on 6 matching bases. The CDR3 length is 15 residues. Germline V gene lookup returns CDR1 MNHNY and CDR2 SVGAGI (reference sequence). Trimming removed 2 bases from V and 1 base from J, with 11 bases in between. The CDR3 DNA reads TGTGCCAGCAGTTACGGTGTAGGGGGGAACACTGAAGCTTTCTTT. Protein sequence: CASSYGVGGNTEAFF.

There are many counts of this clonotype. The genes are TRBV20-1 and TRBJ1-3; TRBD1 might be the D (5 bases). Germline values: CDR1 DFQATT, CDR2 SNEGSKA (reference sequence). The CDR3 sequence is 14 residues long. V was trimmed by 5 bases and J by 3 bases, leaving 14 bases between them. The CDR3 DNA follows: TGCAGTGCTGGGACGTGGGGGGATGGAAACACCATATATTTT. It codes for CSAGTWGDGNTIYF.

This clonotype was found many times. The chain has TRBV7-8 and TRBJ2-7, with TRBD1 identical over 9 bases. Germline assignment: CDR1 SGHVS and CDR2 FQNEAQ. The CDR3 is made up of 17 amino acids. The V segment lost 4 bases and the J segment 5 bases; nucleotides outside the gene matches: 15. The CDR3 sequence: CASSSLALQGAPNEQYF. In DNA form, the CDR3 reads TGTGCCAGCAGCTCCTTGGCCTTACAGGGGGCGCCCAACGAGCAGTACTTC.

This clonotype was counted at least ten times. The chain links TRBV6-1 to TRBJ2-1; D possibly corresponds to TRBD1 (6 bases). CDR3 length: 13 residues. Looked up from germline, CDR1 is MNHNS and CDR2 is SASEGT. Trimming shortened V by 6 bases and J by 15 bases, and 21 bases separated the two germline ends. The CDR3 coding sequence is TGTGCCAGCAGCCCACAATCAGGGGCCATTCCGTTCTTC. Translated, it gives CASSPQSGAIPFF.

In its sample, this clonotype was seen many times. The chain recombines TRBV6-2 or TRBV6-3 with TRBJ2-2; possibly TRBD2 for D (6 bases). Germline CDR1 MNHEY, CDR2 SVGEGT. CDR3 length: 16 residues. The V end lost 2 bases, the J end lost 5 bases, and 15 bases lay between the germline ends. The CDR3 DNA reads TGTGCCAGCAGTTACCCGTTTGGGGGGTCAACCGGGGAGCTGTTTTTT. It is translated as CASSYPFGGSTGELFF.

The J gene is TRBJ1-1, the V gene TRBV4-1, with a possible D match to TRBD1 (5 bases). This CDR3 is built from 16 residues. The ends were cut back, 4 bases at V and 0 bases at J, with 15 bases in the middle. Germline V gene sequence: CDR1 MGHRA, CDR2 YSYEKL. Here the CDR3 reads CASSLWGGGMNTEAFF. DNA for the CDR3: TGCGCCAGCAGCCTCTGGGGGGGGGGGATGAACACTGAAGCTTTCTTT.

This clonotype has ten or more counts. The chain joins TRBV5-1 to TRBJ1-5; 7 bases fit TRBD1. V dropped 2 bases and J dropped 6; count of bases not matched to a gene: 14. There are 17 residues in the CDR3. Germline V CDR1 and CDR2: SGHRS, YFSETQ. The CDR3 spells CASSLRPGTAEVQPQHF. The DNA for the CDR3 is TGCGCCAGCAGCTTAAGACCCGGGACAGCGGAGGTTCAGCCCCAGCATTTT.

This clonotype was counted ten times or more. This chain uses TRBV27 with TRBJ2-7, with D possibly TRBD1 on 6 matching bases. CDR3 length equals 17 residues. V lost 5 bases and J lost 4, with 24 bases in between. Per the germline V gene, CDR1 is MNHEY and CDR2 is SMNVEV (reference sequence). The CDR3 DNA sequence: TGTGCCAGCAGTCCCATTACAGTACCGGGACAACTTTACGAGCAGTACTTC. As protein: CASSPITVPGQLYEQYF.

V and J are TRBV5-4 and TRBJ1-1; a possible D gene is TRBD1 (5 bases). Trimming shortened V by 1 base and J by 6 bases, and 22 bases separated the two germline ends. Germline CDR1 reads SGHNT; CDR2 reads YYREEE (reference sequence). This CDR3 is built from 17 residues. CDR3: CASSLILAGRNPSEAFF. The CDR3 bases are TGTGCCAGCAGCTTGATTCTCGCGGGGCGCAATCCCTCTGAAGCTTTCTTT.

This clonotype was seen repeatedly, ten times or more. This CDR3 is CASSFSRGGGSNQPQHF. The CDR3 region has the DNA TGTGCCAGCAGTTTTTCCCGCGGTGGGGGTAGCAATCAGCCCCAGCATTTT. This sequence joins TRBV12-3 or TRBV12-4 and TRBJ1-5, with D possibly TRBD1 on 5 matching bases. This CDR3 is built from 17 residues. Trimming left V 3 bases short and J 0 bases short, with 15 bases between.

This clonotype was counted a few times. The chain combines TRBV2 with TRBJ1-5; 9 nucleotides align to TRBD1. Per germline, CDR1 SNHLY and CDR2 FYNNEI. Unmatched junction bases numbered 4, after V lost 7 bases and J lost 0 bases. The CDR3 loop spans 15 amino acids. The CDR3 sequence: CASIRTGDSNQPQHF. The CDR3 DNA follows: TGTGCCAGCATCCGGACAGGGGATAGCAATCAGCCCCAGCATTTT. Full variable domain (missing parts from reference TRBV2 and TRBJ1-5): EPEVTQTPSHQVTQMGQEVILRCVPISNHLYFYWYRQILGQKVEFLVSFYNNEISEKSEIFDDQFSVERPDGSNFTLKIRSTKLEDSAMYFCASIRTGDSNQPQHFGDGTRLSIL.